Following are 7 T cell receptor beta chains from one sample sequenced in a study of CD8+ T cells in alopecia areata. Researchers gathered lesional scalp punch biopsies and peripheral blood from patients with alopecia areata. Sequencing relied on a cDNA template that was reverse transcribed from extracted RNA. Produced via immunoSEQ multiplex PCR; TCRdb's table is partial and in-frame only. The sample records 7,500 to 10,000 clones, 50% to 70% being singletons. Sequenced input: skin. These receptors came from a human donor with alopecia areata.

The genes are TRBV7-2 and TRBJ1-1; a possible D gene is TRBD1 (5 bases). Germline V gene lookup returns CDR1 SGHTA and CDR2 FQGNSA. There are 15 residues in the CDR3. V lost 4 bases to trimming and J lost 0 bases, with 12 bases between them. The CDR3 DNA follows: TGTGCCAGCAGCTCCGTCGGGACCGTGAACACTGAAGCTTTCTTT. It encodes CASSSVGTVNTEAFF.

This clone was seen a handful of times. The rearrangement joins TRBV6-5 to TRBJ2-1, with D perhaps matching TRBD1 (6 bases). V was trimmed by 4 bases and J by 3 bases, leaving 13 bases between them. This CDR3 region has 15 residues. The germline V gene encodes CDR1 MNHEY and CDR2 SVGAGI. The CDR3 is CASSSRGPLYNEQFF. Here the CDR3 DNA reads TGTGCCAGCAGTTCCAGGGGCCCACTCTACAATGAGCAGTTCTTC.

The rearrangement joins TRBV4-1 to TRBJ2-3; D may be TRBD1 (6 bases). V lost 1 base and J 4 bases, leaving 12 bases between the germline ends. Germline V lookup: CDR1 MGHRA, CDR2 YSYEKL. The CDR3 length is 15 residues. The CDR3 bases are TGCGCCAGCAGCCAAGTCAGGGGAAACGCAGATACGCAGTATTTT. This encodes CASSQVRGNADTQYF.

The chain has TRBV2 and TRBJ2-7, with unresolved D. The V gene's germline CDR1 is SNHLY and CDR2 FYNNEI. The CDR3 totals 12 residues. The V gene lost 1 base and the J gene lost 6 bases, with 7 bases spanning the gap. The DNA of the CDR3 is TGTGCCAGCAGTGAAGTGGTGGGCGAGCAGTACTTC. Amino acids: CASSEVVGEQYF.

Here the CDR3 DNA reads TGTGCCAGCAGCCCCCGGGCAGATCAAGAGACCCAGTACTTC. Translated, it gives CASSPRADQETQYF. V gene TRBV7-3 combines with J gene TRBJ2-5; D unclear. Germline-derived CDR1 and CDR2 are SGHTA and FQGTGA. CDR3 length: 14 amino acids. The V and J ends lost 5 bases and 2 bases respectively, with 12 bases between them.

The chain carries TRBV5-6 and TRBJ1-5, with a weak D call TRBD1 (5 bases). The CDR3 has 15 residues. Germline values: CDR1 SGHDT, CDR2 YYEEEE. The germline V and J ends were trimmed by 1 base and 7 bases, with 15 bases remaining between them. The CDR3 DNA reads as TGTGCCAGCAGCTTGTTGACGGAGGGGTACCAGCCCCAGCATTTT. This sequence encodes CASSLLTEGYQPQHF.

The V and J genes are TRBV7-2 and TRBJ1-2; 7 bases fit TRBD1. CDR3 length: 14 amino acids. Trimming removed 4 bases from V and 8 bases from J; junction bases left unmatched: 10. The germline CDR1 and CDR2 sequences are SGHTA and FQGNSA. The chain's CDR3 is CASSSTDRVQGYTF. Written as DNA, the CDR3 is TGTGCCAGCAGCTCGACTGACAGGGTTCAAGGCTACACCTTC.